This T cell receptor (beta chain) originates from a study of shared clonotypes between healthy human individuals. Whole-study findings and limits: Across subsets, estimated richness was generally greater for naive than for memory populations.

For this clone: Its antigen is still unknown.

The V end was cut by 4 bases, the J end by 2 bases, with 14 bases between. This CDR3 has 15 amino acids. Germline CDR1 reads SGHKS; CDR2 reads YYEKEE (reference sequence). Evenly divided among several immunoSEQ plates was the genomic DNA of each subset. The data were produced by immunoSEQ multiplex PCR, yet TCRdb's version contains in-frame clones alone and is incomplete. Of approximately 1,500,000 clones in the sample, about 98% were seen once. The material sequenced was naive CD4+ T cells sorted from blood. This sample's subset: CD45RA+ positively selected. This clonotype originated in a man aged 30-40 years in good health. The V gene is TRBV5-5, the J gene TRBJ2-3, with D perhaps TRBD2 (6 bases). This CDR3 is CASSRRDLPTDTQYF. CDR3 nucleotides: TGTGCCAGCAGCAGACGGGACTTACCCACAGATACGCAGTATTTT.